These T cell receptor beta chains were read from a single sample in a study of blood T cell repertoires in COVID-19. The repertoire was sequenced with immunoSEQ multiplex PCR; TCRdb's copy has only in-frame clones and lacks some. There are about 160,000 clones in the sample; under 90% occur only once, and around 3.2% lies in the top ten. The sequenced material came from PBMCs or T cells enriched from blood (not recorded which). The origin of the receptors is a woman aged 55-69 years who had recovered from COVID-19. The CDR3 runs from the conserved cysteine through the conserved F or W.

len | j_gene | v_gene | CDR3aa
14 | TRBJ1-6 | TRBV9 | CASSEQRGNSPLHF
16 | TRBJ2-7 | TRBV5-1 | CASSLSTSGVLYEQYF
14 | TRBJ2-1 | TRBV6-5 | CASSLGGPYNEQFF
15 | TRBJ2-1 | TRBV9 | CASSVGQGTTNEQFF
13 | TRBJ1-1 | TRBV7-8 | CASSLAGSAGAFF
15 | TRBJ1-2 | TRBV5-4 | CASSLGRGVDYGYTF
14 | TRBJ1-5 | TRBV12-5 | CASGLNLGGQPQHF
14 | TRBJ2-2 | TRBV24-1 | CATSGSRGTGELFF
13 | TRBJ2-3 | TRBV6-8 | CANLGQGADTQYF
13 | TRBJ1-1 | TRBV7-9 | CASSRDRNTEAFF
17 | TRBJ1-6 | TRBV5-6 | CASSLLTGGDRNSPLHF
15 | TRBJ2-3 | TRBV7-7 | CASSAGLAPTDTQYF
16 | TRBJ1-3 | TRBV3-1/TRBV3-2 | CASSQDKGVDGNTIYF
15 | TRBJ1-6 | TRBV7-8 | CASSLVGGAGSPLHF
13 | TRBJ1-6 | TRBV24-1 | CATSAGSFSPLHF
11 | TRBJ2-1 | TRBV20-1 | CSASQGNEQFF
16 | TRBJ2-1 | TRBV14 | CASSQIRGGSYNEQFF
15 | TRBJ2-3 | TRBV10-1 | CASSHSGTDTDTQYF
16 | TRBJ2-6 | TRBV9 | CASSGQGSAGANVLTF
16 | TRBJ2-5 | TRBV24-1 | CATSDSLGTGKETQYF
15 | TRBJ1-1 | TRBV10-2 | CASRLRGGLNTEAFF
13 | TRBJ2-7 | TRBV6-5 | CASSSRGSYEQYF
14 | TRBJ2-7 | TRBV6-5 | CASSYLTGPGEQYF
13 | TRBJ1-2 | TRBV7-8 | CASSPGQNYGYTF
16 | TRBJ2-2 | TRBV4-1 | CASSPRRGSYTGELFF
14 | TRBJ2-1 | TRBV30 | CAWTRGGVNNEQFF
14 | TRBJ1-5 | TRBV5-6 | CASSLGQGLQPQHF
18 | TRBJ2-5 | TRBV5-5 | CASSQLGHGTGVGETQYF
17 | TRBJ2-3 | TRBV11-2 | CASSASGGSFLTDTQYF
12 | TRBJ1-2 | TRBV30 | CAWMPGQYGYTF
17 | TRBJ2-5 | TRBV4-1 | CASSQDRLAGGRETQYF
13 | TRBJ1-2 | TRBV7-4 | CASSSCINYGYTF
17 | TRBJ2-3 | TRBV6-1 | CASSEVGTGFSTDTQYF
14 | TRBJ2-5 | TRBV10-3 | CAISEGQLQETQYF